A selection of T cell receptor beta chains follows, all from one sample in a study of PD-1 blockade in classical Hodgkin lymphoma. TCRdb's table, derived via immunoSEQ multiplex PCR, lists solely in-frame clones and lacks some. Here the sample spans more than 25,000 clones, around 86% being singletons. The specimen comprised CD4+ T cells from blood, sampled at baseline. Receptors originate from a human donor with classical Hodgkin lymphoma. The CDR3 runs from the conserved cysteine through the conserved F or W. D genes are given only for firm matches. Rows give clone size only sometimes, using once, few, many, or a class for an expanded clone.

v_gene: TRBV5-1
abundance: -
j_gene: TRBJ2-3
d_gene: TRBD2
CDR3aa: CASSLAVLAGAVDTQYF
CDR3nt: TGCGCCAGCAGCTTGGCCGTACTAGCGGGAGCGGTAGATACGCAGTATTTT

v_gene: TRBV29-1
abundance: -
j_gene: TRBJ1-5
d_gene: -
CDR3aa: CSVAQSLDQPQHF
CDR3nt: TGCAGCGTAGCGCAGTCCCTTGATCAGCCCCAGCATTTT

v_gene: TRBV9
abundance: -
j_gene: TRBJ2-1
d_gene: TRBD2
CDR3aa: CASSVMAGGPYNEQFF
CDR3nt: TGTGCCAGCAGCGTAATGGCGGGAGGGCCCTACAATGAGCAGTTCTTC

v_gene: TRBV6-6
abundance: -
j_gene: TRBJ2-5
d_gene: TRBD2
CDR3aa: CASSAPGLAGEETQYF
CDR3nt: TGTGCCAGCAGTGCTCCGGGACTAGCGGGAGAAGAGACCCAGTACTTC

v_gene: TRBV6-1
abundance: -
j_gene: TRBJ1-2
d_gene: TRBD1
CDR3aa: CASSEWDSLRGYTF
CDR3nt: TGTGCCAGCAGTGAATGGGACAGCCTCCGAGGCTACACCTTC

v_gene: TRBV29-1
abundance: -
j_gene: TRBJ1-1
d_gene: -
CDR3aa: CSVARQGKGVGEAFF
CDR3nt: TGCAGCGTTGCGCGGCAGGGGAAAGGCGTGGGTGAAGCTTTCTTT

v_gene: TRBV6-6
abundance: -
j_gene: TRBJ2-3
d_gene: TRBD1
CDR3aa: CASRGQGNTDTQYF
CDR3nt: TGTGCCAGCAGGGGACAGGGAAACACAGATACGCAGTATTTT

v_gene: TRBV4-3
abundance: -
j_gene: TRBJ1-2
d_gene: TRBD1
CDR3aa: CASSHEDRNYGYTF
CDR3nt: TGCGCCAGCAGCCATGAGGACAGGAACTATGGCTACACCTTC

v_gene: TRBV9
abundance: -
j_gene: TRBJ2-1
d_gene: -
CDR3aa: CASQSPNNEQFF
CDR3nt: TGTGCCAGCCAAAGCCCCAACAATGAGCAGTTCTTC

v_gene: TRBV7-9
abundance: -
j_gene: TRBJ2-3
d_gene: TRBD2
CDR3aa: CASSLGGGRSADTQYF
CDR3nt: TGTGCCAGCAGCTTAGGCGGCGGGAGGAGCGCAGATACGCAGTATTTT

v_gene: TRBV11-2
abundance: -
j_gene: TRBJ2-3
d_gene: TRBD1
CDR3aa: CASSSRTGLTDTQYF
CDR3nt: TGTGCCAGCAGCTCTCGGACAGGACTCACAGATACGCAGTATTTT

v_gene: TRBV7-2
abundance: once
j_gene: TRBJ2-7
d_gene: -
CDR3aa: CASSSGPDYEQYF
CDR3nt: TGTGCCAGCAGCTCCGGACCGGACTACGAGCAGTACTTC

v_gene: TRBV28
abundance: -
j_gene: TRBJ2-7
d_gene: -
CDR3aa: CASSSTSRSYEQYF
CDR3nt: TGTGCCAGCAGCTCAACGAGCCGATCCTACGAGCAGTACTTC

v_gene: TRBV4-1
abundance: few
j_gene: TRBJ2-1
d_gene: TRBD2
CDR3aa: CASSELAGVTNEQFF
CDR3nt: TGCGCCAGCAGCGAACTAGCGGGAGTTACAAATGAGCAGTTCTTC

v_gene: TRBV30
abundance: -
j_gene: TRBJ2-1
d_gene: -
CDR3aa: CAWSVEFRRAGSYNEQFF
CDR3nt: TGTGCCTGGAGTGTAGAATTCAGGAGGGCCGGGTCCTACAATGAGCAGTTCTTC

v_gene: TRBV7-2
abundance: -
j_gene: TRBJ2-7
d_gene: -
CDR3aa: CASSLDRERRQQYF
CDR3nt: TGTGCCAGCAGCTTAGATCGGGAGCGCCGGCAGCAGTACTTC

v_gene: TRBV19
abundance: once
j_gene: TRBJ1-2
d_gene: -
CDR3aa: CASVFKEGYTF
CDR3nt: TGTGCCAGCGTCTTTAAGGAGGGCTACACCTTC

v_gene: TRBV18
abundance: -
j_gene: TRBJ1-4
d_gene: -
CDR3aa: CASSPPGGTNNEKLFF
CDR3nt: TGTGCCAGCTCACCACCGGGCGGGACAAATAATGAAAAACTGTTTTTT

v_gene: TRBV2
abundance: -
j_gene: TRBJ1-1
d_gene: -
CDR3aa: CANRRGATEAFF
CDR3nt: TGTGCCAACCGTCGAGGGGCCACTGAAGCTTTCTTT

v_gene: TRBV19
abundance: -
j_gene: TRBJ1-2
d_gene: -
CDR3aa: CASTPRMHHGYTF
CDR3nt: TGTGCCAGTACCCCAAGGATGCACCATGGCTACACCTTC

v_gene: TRBV7-2
abundance: -
j_gene: TRBJ2-7
d_gene: TRBD1
CDR3aa: CASSYSGTESYEQYF
CDR3nt: TGTGCCAGCAGCTATTCCGGGACAGAGTCCTACGAGCAGTACTTC

v_gene: TRBV6-5
abundance: few
j_gene: TRBJ2-7
d_gene: TRBD1
CDR3aa: CASSYGRGQGAYEQYF
CDR3nt: TGTGCCAGCAGTTATGGGAGGGGACAGGGGGCCTACGAGCAGTACTTC

v_gene: TRBV4-3
abundance: -
j_gene: TRBJ1-4
d_gene: TRBD1
CDR3aa: CASSQDSKGTGYEKLFF
CDR3nt: TGCGCCAGCAGCCAAGATAGTAAGGGGACAGGGTATGAAAAACTGTTTTTT

v_gene: TRBV18
abundance: once
j_gene: TRBJ1-1
d_gene: -
CDR3aa: CASSPPLWSGGSEAFF
CDR3nt: TGTGCCAGCTCACCCCCGTTATGGTCTGGTGGAAGTGAAGCTTTCTTT

v_gene: TRBV5-6
abundance: -
j_gene: TRBJ1-3
d_gene: -
CDR3aa: CASNFRGGNTIYF
CDR3nt: TGTGCCAGCAACTTTCGAGGTGGAAACACCATATATTTT

v_gene: TRBV29-1
abundance: -
j_gene: TRBJ1-1
d_gene: -
CDR3aa: CSVNIRGDTEAFF
CDR3nt: TGCAGCGTTAACATCCGAGGGGACACTGAAGCTTTCTTT

v_gene: TRBV5-1
abundance: -
j_gene: TRBJ2-7
d_gene: TRBD1
CDR3aa: CASRRDSLSYEQYF
CDR3nt: TGCGCCAGCCGCCGGGACAGCCTTTCCTACGAGCAGTACTTC

v_gene: TRBV28
abundance: -
j_gene: TRBJ1-2
d_gene: -
CDR3aa: CASSSRVGYTF
CDR3nt: TGTGCCAGCAGTTCGAGGGTTGGCTACACCTTC

v_gene: TRBV6-4
abundance: -
j_gene: TRBJ2-1
d_gene: TRBD1
CDR3aa: CASSDSGTGGTRTVNEQFF
CDR3nt: TGTGCCAGCAGTGACTCTGGGACAGGGGGGACCCGAACCGTAAATGAGCAGTTCTTC

v_gene: TRBV28
abundance: -
j_gene: TRBJ2-3
d_gene: -
CDR3aa: CASTPGDYTDTQYF
CDR3nt: TGTGCCAGCACCCCCGGGGATTACACAGATACGCAGTATTTT

v_gene: TRBV6-5
abundance: once
j_gene: TRBJ2-1
d_gene: TRBD2
CDR3aa: CASSPRLAGDGEQFF
CDR3nt: TGTGCCAGCAGCCCTAGACTAGCGGGAGATGGTGAGCAGTTCTTC

v_gene: TRBV10-2
abundance: -
j_gene: TRBJ2-1
d_gene: TRBD2
CDR3aa: CASSEMWAGAYNEQFF
CDR3nt: TGCGCCAGCAGTGAAATGTGGGCGGGAGCCTACAATGAGCAGTTCTTC

v_gene: TRBV11-2
abundance: -
j_gene: TRBJ2-2
d_gene: -
CDR3aa: CASSLGRGMSTGELFF
CDR3nt: TGTGCCAGCAGCTTAGGGAGGGGCATGAGCACCGGGGAGCTGTTTTTT

v_gene: TRBV6-4
abundance: -
j_gene: TRBJ2-3
d_gene: -
CDR3aa: CASGRRTNTSSTDTQYF
CDR3nt: TGTGCCAGCGGGAGAAGGACTAACACTTCCAGCACAGATACGCAGTATTTT

v_gene: TRBV28
abundance: -
j_gene: TRBJ2-7
d_gene: -
CDR3aa: CASTRGGGGSYEQYF
CDR3nt: TGTGCCAGCACCCGGGGTGGTGGGGGGTCCTACGAGCAGTACTTC

v_gene: TRBV11-1
abundance: -
j_gene: TRBJ2-5
d_gene: -
CDR3aa: CASSLNAGARQETQYF
CDR3nt: TGTGCCAGCAGCTTAAATGCGGGGGCACGGCAAGAGACCCAGTACTTC

v_gene: TRBV2
abundance: -
j_gene: TRBJ2-2
d_gene: -
CDR3aa: CATRGRATGTGELFF
CDR3nt: TGTGCCACCAGGGGGAGGGCCACGGGGACCGGGGAGCTGTTTTTT

v_gene: TRBV9
abundance: few
j_gene: TRBJ2-1
d_gene: TRBD1
CDR3aa: CASSVLGQGIYNEQFF
CDR3nt: TGTGCCAGCAGCGTTCTGGGACAGGGTATTTACAATGAGCAGTTCTTC

v_gene: TRBV4-1
abundance: -
j_gene: TRBJ1-1
d_gene: -
CDR3aa: CASSLGSMNTEAFF
CDR3nt: TGCGCCAGCAGCCTTGGCAGCATGAACACTGAAGCTTTCTTT

v_gene: TRBV6-1
abundance: -
j_gene: TRBJ2-1
d_gene: TRBD2
CDR3aa: CASIGLAGGNNEQFF
CDR3nt: TGTGCCAGCATAGGACTAGCGGGAGGGAACAATGAGCAGTTCTTC

v_gene: TRBV19
abundance: -
j_gene: TRBJ1-1
d_gene: -
CDR3aa: CASSWGPFAGNTEAFF
CDR3nt: TGTGCCAGTAGTTGGGGACCCTTTGCAGGGAACACTGAAGCTTTCTTT

v_gene: TRBV7-2
abundance: -
j_gene: TRBJ2-7
d_gene: -
CDR3aa: CASSLDLGDEQYF
CDR3nt: TGTGCCAGCAGCTTAGATTTAGGAGATGAGCAGTACTTC

v_gene: TRBV6-5
abundance: -
j_gene: TRBJ2-2
d_gene: -
CDR3aa: CASSYGATGELFF
CDR3nt: TGTGCCAGCAGTTACGGGGCCACCGGGGAGCTGTTTTTT

v_gene: TRBV19
abundance: few
j_gene: TRBJ1-1
d_gene: -
CDR3aa: CASSKGERNTEAFF
CDR3nt: TGTGCCAGTAGTAAGGGGGAGAGGAACACTGAAGCTTTCTTT

v_gene: TRBV7-2
abundance: -
j_gene: TRBJ2-3
d_gene: -
CDR3aa: CASSLAFGGRDTQYF
CDR3nt: TGTGCCAGCAGCTTAGCGTTCGGGGGCAGGGATACGCAGTATTTT

v_gene: TRBV7-2
abundance: -
j_gene: TRBJ2-1
d_gene: -
CDR3aa: CASSLERGFNEQFF
CDR3nt: TGTGCCAGCAGCTTAGAAAGGGGGTTTAATGAGCAGTTCTTC

v_gene: TRBV5-1
abundance: -
j_gene: TRBJ2-7
d_gene: -
CDR3aa: CASSLEGPPYEQYF
CDR3nt: TGCGCCAGCAGCTTGGAGGGCCCCCCCTACGAGCAGTACTTC

v_gene: TRBV6-1
abundance: -
j_gene: TRBJ1-4
d_gene: TRBD1
CDR3aa: CASKLDRAHEKLFF
CDR3nt: TGTGCCAGCAAACTCGACAGGGCTCATGAAAAACTGTTTTTT

v_gene: TRBV7-6
abundance: -
j_gene: TRBJ1-1
d_gene: TRBD1
CDR3aa: CASSSRTGAVSEAFF
CDR3nt: TGTGCCAGCAGCTCGAGGACAGGGGCAGTTAGTGAAGCTTTCTTT

v_gene: TRBV4-1
abundance: -
j_gene: TRBJ2-5
d_gene: -
CDR3aa: CASSQDQGPPGETQYF
CDR3nt: TGCGCCAGCAGCCAAGATCAGGGACCACCAGGAGAGACCCAGTACTTC

v_gene: TRBV2
abundance: -
j_gene: TRBJ1-3
d_gene: -
CDR3aa: CASRLSAVSGNTIYF
CDR3nt: TGTGCCAGCAGGCTTTCAGCTGTCTCTGGAAACACCATATATTTT

v_gene: TRBV7-2
abundance: -
j_gene: TRBJ2-3
d_gene: TRBD1
CDR3aa: CASSFRAGGSTDTQYF
CDR3nt: TGTGCCAGCAGCTTCCGGGCAGGGGGTAGCACAGATACGCAGTATTTT

v_gene: TRBV27
abundance: -
j_gene: TRBJ2-3
d_gene: -
CDR3aa: CAIPAETTDTQYF
CDR3nt: TGTGCCATCCCAGCGGAAACCACAGATACGCAGTATTTT